This TCR beta chain was profiled in a study of T cell responses to AZD1222 COVID-19 vaccine. This CDR3 spans 11 amino acids. V was trimmed by 4 bases and J by 8 bases, leaving 8 bases between them. Germline lookup yields CDR1 SNHLY and CDR2 FYNNEI. Here immunoSEQ multiplex PCR was the method, and the copy in TCRdb shows in-frame clones only, minus some. The sample has nearly 90,000 clones, 75% to 90% seen once. The V and J genes are TRBV2 and TRBJ1-1; D remains ambiguous. This sequence was found in an adult who received the AZD1222 COVID-19 vaccine. The starting material was peripheral blood, obtained 28 days after the second AZD1222 dose. This CDR3 is CASSVHSEAFF. The CDR3 nucleotides read TGTGCCAGCAGTGTGCACAGCGAAGCTTTCTTT.